This TCR beta chain is drawn from a study of blood T cell repertoires in COVID-19. In the study overall: The study drew acute and convalescent COVID-19 samples from the United States, Italy and Spain. T cells, B-cell-depleted T cells, or PBMCs provided the cDNA or gDNA that served as material.

Original analysis: Amplifying reference gene primers gave estimates of nucleated cell counts. Method: immunoSEQ multiplex PCR; TCRdb's copy keeps in-frame clones and lacks some. The DNA was the basis for D and trimming; V, J and clone size are from that table. The data show approximately 300,000 clones, roughly 90% seen once. The CDR3 has 18 amino acids. In germline, CDR1 is SGHDN, CDR2 FVKESK. V trimming: 2 bases; J trimming: 0 bases; junction bases outside the gene matches: 7. The receptor was isolated from a middle-aged man with acute or convalescent COVID-19. The chain couples TRBV14 to TRBJ2-6; 7 positions agree with TRBD2. The source material was peripheral blood. This CDR3 reads CASSQRSGGSSGANVLTF. DNA of the CDR3: TGTGCCAGCAGCCAACGGTCAGGCGGGAGCTCTGGGGCCAACGTCCTGACTTTC. The full variable domain, rest sourced from reference TRBV14 and TRBJ2-6, is EAGVTQFPSHSVIEKGQTVTLRCDPISGHDNLYWYRRVMGKEIKFLLHFVKESKQDESGMPNNRFLAERTGGTYSTLKVQPAELEDSGVYFCASSQRSGGSSGANVLTFGAGSRLTVL.